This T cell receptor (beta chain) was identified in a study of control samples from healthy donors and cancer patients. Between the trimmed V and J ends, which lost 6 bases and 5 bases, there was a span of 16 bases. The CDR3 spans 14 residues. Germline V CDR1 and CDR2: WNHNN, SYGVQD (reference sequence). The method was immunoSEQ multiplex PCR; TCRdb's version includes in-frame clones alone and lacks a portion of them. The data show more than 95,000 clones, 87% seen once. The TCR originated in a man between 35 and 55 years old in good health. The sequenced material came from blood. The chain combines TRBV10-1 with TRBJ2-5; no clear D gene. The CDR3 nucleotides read TGCGCCAGCAGCGAAGACACCGCTCGGGAGACCCAGTACTTC. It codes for CASSEDTARETQYF.